The next 15 T cell receptor beta chains were all read from a single sample in a study of blood T cell repertoires in COVID-19. Repertoires were generated with immunoSEQ multiplex PCR, while TCRdb's copy carries only in-frame clones and drops some. The sample yields roughly 380,000 clones, 85% to 90% seen once. Sequencing input: PBMCs or T cells enriched from blood (not recorded which). The receptors here all came from a woman in her twenties or thirties who had been exposed to COVID-19.

The rearrangement links TRBV9 to TRBJ1-5; no clear D. V was cut by 0 bases and J by 0 bases, with 10 bases left in between. Germline-derived CDR1 and CDR2 are SGDLS and YYNGEE. This CDR3 spans 16 amino acids. The CDR3 here is CASSVGSDYSNQPQHF. The CDR3, as DNA: TGTGCCAGCAGCGTAGGCAGCGATTATAGCAATCAGCCCCAGCATTTT.

The chain joins TRBV7-6 to TRBJ2-5; unclear D gene. Per the germline V gene, CDR1 is SGHVS and CDR2 is FNYEAQ. The CDR3 totals 13 residues. The V end lost 2 bases, the J end lost 2 bases, and 6 bases lay between the germline ends. DNA of the CDR3: TGTGCCAGCAGCTTAATAGAACAAGAGACCCAGTACTTC. It specifies CASSLIEQETQYF.

The V and J genes are TRBV18 and TRBJ2-5, with a tentative D call TRBD1 (6 bases). The CDR3 covers 15 residues. CDR1 is KGHSH, CDR2 LQKENI, per germline. The ends were cut back, 6 bases at V and 5 bases at J, with 19 bases in the middle. Written as DNA, the CDR3 is TGTGCCAGCTCCCGACCGGGACACCTAGAGGAGACCCAGTACTTC. Protein sequence: CASSRPGHLEETQYF.

The chain combines TRBV15 with TRBJ2-3, with 12 bases fitting TRBD2. V shed 4 bases, J shed 4 bases, and the junction held 3 bases outside the gene matches. The CDR3 totals 15 residues. The germline V gene encodes CDR1 LNHNV and CDR2 YYDKDF (reference sequence). The CDR3 sequence is CATSKGLAGSDTQYF. The CDR3 DNA reads as TGTGCCACCAGCAAGGGACTAGCGGGCTCAGATACGCAGTATTTT. The variable domain in full, completed from reference TRBV15 and TRBJ2-3, reads DAMVIQNPRYQVTQFGKPVTLSCSQTLNHNVMYWYQQKSSQAPKLLFHYYDKDFNNEADTPDNFQSRRPNTSFCFLDIRSPGLGDTAMYLCATSKGLAGSDTQYFGPGTRLTVL.

This clone appeared once. The CDR3 DNA reads TGTGCCTGGAGTCGGGGGGGGTCGGTAAATCAGCCCCAGCATTTT. It translates to CAWSRGGSVNQPQHF. V is TRBV30 and J is TRBJ1-5, with a possible D match to TRBD1 (5 bases). The length of the CDR3 is 15 residues. Germline V lookup: CDR1 GTSNPN, CDR2 SVGIG (reference sequence). V dropped 2 bases and J dropped 4 bases, with 15 bases sitting between them.

The genes are TRBV28 and TRBJ2-5; no reliable D call. The CDR3 sequence is 13 residues long. Germline V gene lookup returns CDR1 MDHEN and CDR2 SYDVKM. The ends were cut back, 2 bases at V and 5 bases at J, with 9 bases in the middle. Here the CDR3 DNA reads TGTGCCAGCAGTTTACCGGCCAGGGAGACCCAGTACTTC. The encoded protein is CASSLPARETQYF.

The chain recombines TRBV10-1 with TRBJ1-3; D is undetermined. Germline assignment: CDR1 WNHNN and CDR2 SYGVQD (reference sequence). There are 15 residues in the CDR3. V gave up 1 base and J gave up 0 bases, with 7 bases separating them. CDR3 sequence (DNA): TGCGCCAGCAGTGAGTTCCAGTACTCTGGAAACACCATATATTTT. This sequence encodes CASSEFQYSGNTIYF.

This chain links TRBV9 with TRBJ1-6; 9 bases are a match to TRBD1. The V and J ends lost 0 bases and 7 bases, in that order; junction bases with no gene match: 8. Germline loops: CDR1 SGDLS, CDR2 YYNGEE. CDR3 length equals 17 residues. The CDR3 nucleotides are TGTGCCAGCAGCGTAGATATTCGAGGGACAGGGAATTCACCCCTCCACTTT. As protein: CASSVDIRGTGNSPLHF.

The rearrangement uses TRBV24-1 and TRBJ2-3; TRBD2 matches at 10 bases. Germline CDR1 is KGHDR and CDR2 is SFDVKD. The CDR3 length is 15 residues. With V trimmed by 5 bases and J by 4 bases, 5 bases remained unmatched. Here the CDR3 reads CATSVPSGSPDTQYF. The CDR3, as DNA: TGTGCCACCAGTGTTCCTAGCGGGAGTCCAGATACGCAGTATTTT.

This sequence joins TRBV27 and TRBJ2-6; a possible D gene is TRBD1 (5 bases). The germline V gene has CDR1 MNHEY and CDR2 SMNVEV (reference sequence). The V and J ends lost 3 bases and 2 bases respectively, with 11 bases between them. The CDR3 length is 16 residues. The CDR3 region has the DNA TGTGCCAGCAGTTTTTACAGGTTCCCTGGGGCCAACGTCCTGACTTTC. Its translation: CASSFYRFPGANVLTF.

This chain links TRBV3-1 (or the pseudogene TRBV3-2) with TRBJ2-7; 9 bases are a match to TRBD1. The V gene end was trimmed by 4 bases and the J gene end by 7 bases; junction bases not matched to a gene: 11. The CDR3 extends over 15 amino acids. CDR1 and CDR2 (germline): LGHDT, YNNKEL (reference sequence). CDR3 in amino acids: CASSPTGTGWSEQYF. The DNA for the CDR3 is TGTGCCAGCAGCCCGACCGGGACAGGGTGGAGTGAGCAGTACTTC.

The chain combines TRBV11-1 with TRBJ2-2; D is perhaps TRBD2 (6 bases). Germline assignment: CDR1 SGHAT and CDR2 FQDESV (reference sequence). This CDR3 has 14 amino acids. The germline V and J ends were trimmed by 1 base and 4 bases, with 7 bases remaining between them. DNA of the CDR3: TGTGCCAGCAGCTTAGGGACTACCACCGGGGAGCTGTTTTTT. Encoded protein: CASSLGTTTGELFF.

The rearrangement joins TRBV29-1 to TRBJ1-1; D might be TRBD1 (5 bases). Germline V gene data show CDR1 as SQVTM and CDR2 as ANQGSEA. This CDR3 contains 13 residues. The V end was cut by 7 bases, the J end by 4 bases, with 16 bases between. The CDR3 protein is CSGAQGSGTEAFF. The DNA of the CDR3 is TGCAGCGGGGCCCAGGGTAGCGGCACTGAAGCTTTCTTT. Full variable domain (rest looked up from reference TRBV29-1 and TRBJ1-1): SAVISQKPSRDICQRGTSLTIQCQVDSQVTMMFWYRQQPGQSLTLIATANQGSEATYESGFVIDKFPISRPNLTFSTLTVSNMSPEDSSIYLCSGAQGSGTEAFFGQGTRLTVV.

The chain combines TRBV6-5 with TRBJ2-7; D perhaps matches TRBD1 (6 bases). The CDR3 runs to 15 residues. Trimming took off 2 bases at V and 1 base at J, with 12 bases between the two ends. Germline V lookup: CDR1 MNHEY, CDR2 SVGAGI. The CDR3 bases are TGTGCCAGCAGTTACGTGCAGGGGACATCCTACGAGCAGTACTTC. Protein: CASSYVQGTSYEQYF.

This clone has just one count. The chain uses TRBV28 and TRBJ2-1; TRBD2 agrees at 10 bases. Germline V gene sequence: CDR1 MDHEN, CDR2 SYDVKM. The CDR3 is 14 amino acids. V gave up 3 bases and J gave up 10 bases; unmatched junction bases: 6. CDR3 DNA sequence: TGTGCCAGCAGTTTTAGCGGGAGGTCACGGGAGCAGTTCTTC. Translating it yields CASSFSGRSREQFF.